One T cell receptor (beta chain) is described in this entry. This specimen belongs to a study of cytomegalovirus exposure and HLA in healthy donors. Primers: 60 Vbeta forward and 13 Jbeta reverse. Sequenced by immunoSEQ multiplex PCR; TCRdb stores in-frame clones only, minus some. The sample lists fewer than 120,000 clones, more than 70% occurring once. This TCR came from a woman aged 55 to 70 in good health and CMV-seropositive. Sequencing input: PBMCs.

The CDR3 protein is CASSPWTGGHQETQYF. The DNA for the CDR3 is TGTGCCAGCAGCCCGTGGACAGGGGGCCATCAAGAGACCCAGTACTTC. The chain recombines TRBV5-6 with TRBJ2-5; 11 nucleotides align to TRBD1. The CDR3 consists of 16 residues. V gave up 4 bases and J gave up 2 bases; unmatched junction bases: 7. Germline lookup yields CDR1 SGHDT and CDR2 YYEEEE.